Below, 20 T cell receptor beta chains from the same sample are listed, as sequenced in a study of blood T cell repertoires in COVID-19. Generated by immunoSEQ multiplex PCR, the TCRdb table keeps only in-frame clones and is missing some. Of about 190,000 clones listed, 89% are singletons. The sequencing input was peripheral blood. The receptor source for this set is a man between 35 and 55 years old with acute or convalescent COVID-19.

The gene calls are TRBV11-2 and TRBJ1-2; D unclear. The CDR3 extends over 15 amino acids. Germline V CDR1 and CDR2: SGHAT, FQNNGV. V lost 3 bases and J lost 3, with 14 bases in between. The CDR3 is CASSLEPRGHYGYTF. The DNA for the CDR3 is TGTGCCAGCAGCTTGGAGCCCCGAGGCCACTATGGCTACACCTTC.

DNA for the CDR3: TGTGCCAGCAGCCCAAGTCCGTTTCCCGGGACAGGAGAAACTGAAGCTTTCTTT. Translation gives CASSPSPFPGTGETEAFF. This chain connects TRBV7-6 to TRBJ1-1, with 8 bases that match TRBD1. V was pared by 5 bases and J by 5 bases, with 19 bases of the junction left unmatched. This CDR3 spans 18 amino acids. CDR1 is SGHVS and CDR2 is FNYEAQ in the germline V gene.

The rearrangement links TRBV5-1 to TRBJ1-2; D remains ambiguous. The germline V gene has CDR1 SGHRS and CDR2 YFSETQ. The V gene lost 4 bases and the J gene lost 1 base, with 20 bases spanning the gap. This CDR3 is built from 17 residues. CDR3 DNA sequence: TGCGCCAGCAGCCCCGACACCCGGATCGCACTTAACTATGGCTACACCTTC. This codes for CASSPDTRIALNYGYTF.

This chain uses TRBV28 with TRBJ2-5, with TRBD2 matching 9 bases. Germline CDR1 MDHEN, CDR2 SYDVKM. The ends lost 1 base at V and 5 bases at J; junction bases unmatched: 8. The CDR3 totals 16 residues. The CDR3 DNA reads TGTGCCAGCAGTTTATACGCTAGCGGGGCCCCGGAGACCCAGTACTTC. Its protein is CASSLYASGAPETQYF.

A single count supports this clone. V gene TRBV24-1 combines with J gene TRBJ1-5; D might be TRBD1 (5 bases). CDR1 KGHDR and CDR2 SFDVKD come from the germline V gene. This CDR3 comprises 13 residues. V gave up 9 bases and J gave up 3 bases, with 11 bases separating them. This CDR3 is CATSQGYNQPQHF. As DNA, the CDR3 is TGTGCCACCTCCCAGGGCTACAATCAGCCCCAGCATTTT.

The chain is built from TRBV7-2 and TRBJ2-5, with 9 bases lining up with TRBD2. J lost 2 bases, V lost 5 bases, and 6 bases had no gene match. The CDR3 covers 15 residues. The germline CDR1 and CDR2 sequences are SGHTA and FQGNSA. CDR3 residues: CASSRTSVGQETQYF. The CDR3 DNA is TGTGCCAGCAGCCGGACTAGCGTGGGGCAAGAGACCCAGTACTTC.

The V and J genes are TRBV6-6 and TRBJ2-3, with a possible D match to TRBD1 (6 bases). Germline-derived CDR1 and CDR2 are MNHNY and SVGAGI (reference sequence). The CDR3 runs to 15 residues. V was clipped by 2 bases and J by 4 bases, with 13 bases between them. CDR3 sequence reads: CASSYVQGWADTQYF. DNA for the CDR3: TGTGCCAGCAGTTACGTGCAGGGGTGGGCAGATACGCAGTATTTT.

The V gene is TRBV9, the J gene TRBJ2-7; tentative D call: TRBD2 (6 bases). Trimming shortened V by 0 bases and J by 3 bases, and 13 bases separated the two germline ends. CDR1 is SGDLS and CDR2 is YYNGEE in the germline V gene. There are 15 residues in the CDR3. CDR3 sequence reads: CASSVDVSGLYEQYF. The CDR3 bases are TGTGCCAGCAGCGTAGATGTTAGCGGCCTCTACGAGCAGTACTTC.

This chain connects TRBV21-1 to TRBJ1-1; the table names TRBD1, a call not compared with the DNA. TRBV21-1 is a recognized pseudogene. CDR3 length: 17 residues. Written as DNA, the CDR3 is TGTGCCAGCAGCAATGTGAACAGGCAAAAAGAGAACACTGAAGCTTTCTTT. Its translation: CASSNVNRQKENTEAFF.

Only one count was recorded for this clone. The rearrangement links TRBV2 to TRBJ1-1, with 7 positions matching TRBD1. This CDR3 is built from 16 residues. J lost 0 bases, V lost 3 bases, and 7 bases had no gene match. Germline CDR1 reads SNHLY; CDR2 reads FYNNEI. CDR3: CASSEWGQLMNTEAFF. As DNA, the CDR3 is TGTGCCAGCAGTGAGTGGGGACAGTTAATGAACACTGAAGCTTTCTTT.

The V gene is TRBV18, the J gene TRBJ1-1; 7 nucleotides line up with TRBD1. There are 14 residues in the CDR3. The germline gives CDR1 KGHSH, CDR2 LQKENI. V lost 3 bases and J lost 0; bases outside the gene matches: 1. CDR3 bases: TGTGCCAGCTCACCGGGACAGATGAACACTGAAGCTTTCTTT. Its protein is CASSPGQMNTEAFF.

In DNA, the CDR3 is TGCGCCAGCAGTTTCCAGGGGGGTTCACCCCTCCACTTT. Translating gives CASSFQGGSPLHF. The chain has TRBV5-1 and TRBJ1-6, with 7 bases that match TRBD1. There are 13 residues in the CDR3. Trimming removed 5 bases from V and 9 bases from J; junction bases left unmatched: 5. CDR1 is SGHRS and CDR2 is YFSETQ in the germline V gene.

The gene calls are TRBV7-2 and TRBJ2-3; D gene uncertain. Germline values: CDR1 SGHTA, CDR2 FQGNSA. Trimming removed 0 bases from V and 6 bases from J, with 4 bases in between. This CDR3 has 12 residues. The DNA of the CDR3 is TGTGCCAGCAGCTTAGCGCGGGATACGCAGTATTTT. Amino acid sequence: CASSLARDTQYF. The full variable domain, completed using reference TRBV7-2 and TRBJ2-3, is GAGVSQSPSNKVTEKGKDVELRCDPISGHTALYWYRQSLGQGLEFLIYFQGNSAPDKSGLPSDRFSAERTGGSVSTLTIQRTQQEDSAVYLCASSLARDTQYFGPGTRLTVL.

This clone was seen just once. V usage is TRBV7-6 and J usage is TRBJ1-1; unclear D gene. The CDR3 loop spans 11 amino acids. The germline CDR1 and CDR2 sequences are SGHVS and FNYEAQ. Trimming took 5 bases from V and 8 from J, leaving 9 bases between them. CDR3 nucleotide sequence: TGTGCCAGCAGCCTCAAACACGAAGCTTTCTTT. It translates to CASSLKHEAFF.

This sequence joins TRBV7-9 and TRBJ2-1; 11 nucleotides agree with TRBD2. The CDR3 covers 15 residues. With V trimmed by 5 bases and J by 4 bases, 4 bases remained unmatched. The germline gives CDR1 SEHNR, CDR2 FQNEAQ (reference sequence). The CDR3 region has the DNA TGTGCCAGCAGCGTGACTAGCGGGGATTACAATGAGCAGTTCTTC. Protein product: CASSVTSGDYNEQFF. The variable domain in full, with the rest retrieved from reference TRBV7-9 and TRBJ2-1, is DTGVSQNPRHKITKRGQNVTFRCDPISEHNRLYWYRQTLGQGPEFLTYFQNEAQLEKSRLLSDRFSAERPKGSFSTLEIQRTEQGDSAMYLCASSVTSGDYNEQFFGPGTRLTVL.

This chain joins TRBV5-1 and TRBJ2-1; 11 nucleotides align to TRBD1. V lost 1 base to trimming and J lost 7 bases; unmatched junction nucleotides: 7. The CDR3 spans 16 residues. Germline CDR1 and CDR2: SGHRS and YFSETQ. The CDR3 is CASSLILDRGLNEQFF. The CDR3 bases are TGCGCCAGCAGCTTGATTCTGGACAGGGGGCTTAATGAGCAGTTCTTC.

The V gene is TRBV27, the J gene TRBJ2-1, with a weak D call TRBD1 (6 bases). Trimming took 0 bases from V and 2 from J, leaving 11 bases between them. Germline loops: CDR1 MNHEY, CDR2 SMNVEV (reference sequence). The CDR3 length is 16 residues. In DNA, the CDR3 is TGTGCCAGCAGTTTATCTCCTGGGGGCGCCTACAATGAGCAGTTCTTC. It is translated as CASSLSPGGAYNEQFF.

This clone was detected only once. The genes are TRBV2 and TRBJ1-6, with D perhaps TRBD1 (6 bases). The germline V gene encodes CDR1 SNHLY and CDR2 FYNNEI. The ends were cut back, 7 bases at V and 0 bases at J, with 13 bases in the middle. This CDR3 is 16 amino acids long. CDR3 nucleotide sequence: TGTGCCAGCACCCCGGGGGGCAGCTCCTATAATTCACCCCTCCACTTT. Translation gives CASTPGGSSYNSPLHF.

The V gene is TRBV28, the J gene TRBJ2-7; 8 bases match TRBD1. Germline V gives CDR1 MDHEN, CDR2 SYDVKM. CDR3 length equals 12 residues. V shed 6 bases, J shed 7 bases, and the junction held 5 bases outside the gene matches. CDR3 sequence: CASSRQGWEQYF. The CDR3 bases are TGTGCCAGCAGCCGACAGGGGTGGGAGCAGTACTTC.

V usage is TRBV19 and J usage is TRBJ1-2; tentatively, D is TRBD1 (5 bases). CDR1 is LNHDA, CDR2 SQIVND, per germline (reference sequence). V was trimmed by 6 bases and J by 4 bases, leaving 12 bases between them. This CDR3 has 13 amino acids. CDR3 nucleotide sequence: TGTGCCAGTAGCGTCGACAGATCCTATGGCTACACCTTC. It encodes CASSVDRSYGYTF.